This T cell receptor (beta chain) came from a study of shared clonotypes between healthy human individuals. This table comes from immunoSEQ multiplex PCR, and its TCRdb copy is limited to in-frame clones, with some not included. The sample includes under 2.5 million clones, 80% to 95% seen only once; the top ten take roughly 0.34%. As to this clone: Its antigen remains unidentified.

The study separated CD4+ cells into CD45RA+ naive and CD45RA-negative memory subsets. V dropped 0 bases and J dropped 12 bases, with 12 bases sitting between them. Germline V gene sequence: CDR1 MNHNS, CDR2 SASEGT. The CDR3 runs to 13 residues. Study-level findings and limits: Although depth was large, rarefaction showed that sequencing of the sorted subsets was incomplete. Clonotypes which were not shared had lower generation probabilities than clonotypes that all four donors shared. Shared across a few donors were around 5% of the naive CD4 clonotypes.

Sequenced: naive CD4+ T cells from PBMCs. Subset given: CD45RA+ positively selected. V gene TRBV6-1 combines with J gene TRBJ2-1; weak D call: TRBD1 (5 bases). The source is a man between 18 and 29 years old in good health. Some clones in this sample may be carry-over from other donors' samples. The CDR3 DNA reads TGTGCCAGCAGTGAAGCCAACTTTGGGGCGCAGTTCTTC. Translated, it gives CASSEANFGAQFF.